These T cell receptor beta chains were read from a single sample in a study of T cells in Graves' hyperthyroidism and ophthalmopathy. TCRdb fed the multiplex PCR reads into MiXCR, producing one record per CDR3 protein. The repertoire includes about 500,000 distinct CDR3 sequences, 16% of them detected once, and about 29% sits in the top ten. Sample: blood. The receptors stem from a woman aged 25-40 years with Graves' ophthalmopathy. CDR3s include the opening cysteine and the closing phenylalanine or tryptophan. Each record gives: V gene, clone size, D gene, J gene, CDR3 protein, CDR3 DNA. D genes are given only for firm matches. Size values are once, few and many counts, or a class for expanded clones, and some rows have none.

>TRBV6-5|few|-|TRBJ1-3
CASSYGAASGNTIYF
TGTGCCAGCAGTTACGGGGCGGCCTCTGGAAACACCATATATTTT
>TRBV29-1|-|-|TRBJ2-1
CSVDVSRGGNEQFF
TGCAGCGTTGATGTGTCCCGAGGGGGGAATGAGCAGTTCTTC
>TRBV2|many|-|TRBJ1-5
CASSTGINQPQHF
TGTGCCAGCAGTACAGGTATTAATCAGCCCCAGCATTTT
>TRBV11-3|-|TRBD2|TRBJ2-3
CASSPRGGEQSQYF
TGTGCCAGCAGCCCTCGGGGAGGGGAACAGTCGCAGTATTTT
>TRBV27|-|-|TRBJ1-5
CASSLRDHNQPQHF
TGTGCCAGCAGTTTGAGGGACCACAATCAGCCCCAGCATTTT
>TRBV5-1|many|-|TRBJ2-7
CASSLGTTIYEQYF
TGCGCCAGCAGCTTGGGAACAACCATCTACGAGCAGTACTTC
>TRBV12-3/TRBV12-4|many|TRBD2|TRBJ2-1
CASSPWGLAGVPEQFF
TGTGCCAGCAGTCCTTGGGGTCTAGCGGGAGTTCCTGAGCAGTTCTTC
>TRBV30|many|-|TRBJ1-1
CAWSGVSSTEAFF
TGTGCCTGGAGTGGGGTGAGTAGCACTGAAGCTTTCTTT
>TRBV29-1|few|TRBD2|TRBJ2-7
CSVDSASGSYEQYF
TGCAGCGTTGACTCGGCTAGCGGCTCCTACGAGCAGTACTTC
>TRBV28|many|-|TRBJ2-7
CASSPWAGETSHYEQYF
TGTGCCAGCAGTCCGTGGGCAGGCGAGACCTCCCACTACGAGCAGTACTTC
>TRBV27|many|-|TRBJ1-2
CASSSRSAENYGYTF
TGTGCCAGCAGTTCCCGCAGCGCTGAGAACTATGGCTACACCTTC
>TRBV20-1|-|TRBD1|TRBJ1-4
CSARGTGTTNEKLFF
TGCAGTGCTAGAGGGACAGGGACGACTAATGAAAAACTGTTTTTT
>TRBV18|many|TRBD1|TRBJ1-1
CASSPQGQRNTEAFF
TGTGCCAGCTCACCACAGGGACAGCGGAACACTGAAGCTTTCTTT
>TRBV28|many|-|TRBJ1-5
CASSSSGGSDNQPQHF
TGTGCCAGCAGCTCCAGTGGGGGGTCGGACAATCAGCCCCAGCATTTT
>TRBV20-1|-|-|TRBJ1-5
CSAREWVDNQPQHF
TGCAGTGCTAGAGAGTGGGTAGATAATCAGCCCCAGCATTTT
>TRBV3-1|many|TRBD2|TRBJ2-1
CASSQDLLAGSSYNEQFF
TGTGCCAGCAGCCAAGATCTGCTAGCGGGGAGCTCCTACAATGAGCAGTTCTTC